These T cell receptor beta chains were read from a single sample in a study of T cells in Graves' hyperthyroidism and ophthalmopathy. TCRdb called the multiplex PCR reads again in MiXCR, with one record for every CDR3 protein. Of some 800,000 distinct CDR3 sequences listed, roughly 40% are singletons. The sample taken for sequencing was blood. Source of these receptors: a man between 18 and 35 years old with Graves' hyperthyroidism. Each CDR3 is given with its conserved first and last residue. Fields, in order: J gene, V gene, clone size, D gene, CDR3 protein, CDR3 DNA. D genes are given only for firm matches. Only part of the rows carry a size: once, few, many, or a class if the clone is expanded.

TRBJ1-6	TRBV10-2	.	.	CARRQDGTLTVNSPLHF	TGCGCCCGCCGACAGGATGGGACTCTAACTGTGAATTCACCCCTCCACTTT
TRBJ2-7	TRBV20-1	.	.	CSARDGGTPQGHEQYF	TGCAGTGCTAGAGATGGAGGGACTCCACAGGGACACGAGCAGTACTTC
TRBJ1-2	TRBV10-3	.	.	CALSGQGSGYTF	TGTGCCCTCAGTGGGCAGGGGAGTGGCTACACCTTC
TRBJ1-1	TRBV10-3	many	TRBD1	CAIRTGRNTEAFF	TGTGCCATCAGGACAGGGCGGAACACTGAAGCTTTCTTT
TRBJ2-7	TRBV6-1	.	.	CASSLGTPTYEQYF	TGTGCCAGCAGCCTCGGGACACCTACCTACGAGCAGTACTTC
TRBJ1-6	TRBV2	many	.	CASSHPYEGFSGNSPLHF	TGTGCCAGCAGCCACCCGTATGAGGGATTTTCGGGGAATTCACCCCTCCACTTT
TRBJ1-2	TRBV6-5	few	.	CASSQSRGNGYTF	TGTGCCAGCAGCCAATCCCGAGGGAATGGCTACACCTTC
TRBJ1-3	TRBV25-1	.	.	CASSDNTGPVSGNTIYF	TGTGCCAGCAGTGACAATACAGGACCGGTCTCTGGAAACACCATATATTTT
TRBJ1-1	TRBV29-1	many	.	CSVAQTNTEAFF	TGCAGCGTTGCACAGACGAACACTGAAGCTTTCTTT
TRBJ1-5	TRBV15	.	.	CATHHRVQPQHF	TGTGCCACCCACCACAGGGTCCAGCCCCAGCATTTT
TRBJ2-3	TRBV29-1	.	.	CSVGEEDTQYF	TGCAGCGTTGGAGAAGAAGATACGCAGTATTTT
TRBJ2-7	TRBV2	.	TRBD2	CASVVAGGNYEQYF	TGTGCCAGCGTCGTAGCGGGAGGGAACTACGAGCAGTACTTC
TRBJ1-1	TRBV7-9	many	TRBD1	CASRLDRLNTEAFF	TGTGCCAGCAGATTGGACAGGTTGAACACTGAAGCTTTCTTT
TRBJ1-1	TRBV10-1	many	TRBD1	CASGDSSRAFF	TGCGCCAGCGGGGACAGTTCTCGAGCTTTCTTT
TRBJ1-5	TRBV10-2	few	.	CASSLQYNQPQHF	TGTGCCAGCAGTTTACAGTACAATCAGCCCCAGCATTTT
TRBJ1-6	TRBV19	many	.	CASTETGPTSPLHF	TGTGCCAGTACCGAGACGGGCCCAACTTCACCCCTCCACTTT
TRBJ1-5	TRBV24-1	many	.	CATSDADTYQPQHF	TGTGCCACCAGTGATGCGGACACCTATCAGCCCCAGCATTTT
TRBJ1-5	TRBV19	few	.	CASSSSRRIYSNQPQHF	TGTGCCAGTAGTTCATCCCGACGGATATATAGCAATCAGCCCCAGCATTTT
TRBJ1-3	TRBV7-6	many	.	CASSPWDGPSSGNTIYF	TGTGCCAGCAGCCCTTGGGACGGCCCGAGCTCTGGAAACACCATATATTTT
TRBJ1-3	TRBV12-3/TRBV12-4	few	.	CASSYGTTGNTIYF	TGTGCCAGCAGTTACGGGACAACTGGAAACACCATATATTTT
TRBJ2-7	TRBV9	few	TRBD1	CASSQGRTGGGEQYF	TGTGCCAGCAGCCAAGGACGGACAGGGGGCGGCGAGCAGTACTTC
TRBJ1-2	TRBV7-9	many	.	CASSPESQLYGYTF	TGTGCCAGCAGCCCTGAGTCCCAGCTCTATGGCTACACCTTC
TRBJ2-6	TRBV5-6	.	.	CASSGSPGDSGANVLTF	TGTGCCAGCAGTGGAAGTCCCGGGGACTCTGGGGCCAACGTCCTGACTTTC
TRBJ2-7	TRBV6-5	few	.	CASSPDGGEQYF	TGTGCCAGCAGCCCCGACGGAGGCGAGCAGTACTTC
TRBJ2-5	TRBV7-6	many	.	CASSVRQNKETQYF	TGTGCCAGCAGCGTCCGACAAAATAAAGAGACCCAGTACTTC
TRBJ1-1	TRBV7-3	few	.	CASSLLGPPEAFF	TGTGCCAGCAGCTTACTGGGTCCCCCTGAAGCTTTCTTT
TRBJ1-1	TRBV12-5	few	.	CASGLVHRDTEAFF	TGTGCTAGTGGTTTGGTACACAGGGACACTGAAGCTTTCTTT
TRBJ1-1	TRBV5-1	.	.	CASSLEVRLTMNTEAFF	TGCGCCAGCAGCTTGGAAGTCAGGTTGACCATGAACACTGAAGCTTTCTTT
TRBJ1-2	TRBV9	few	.	CASSPGGAIFTF	TGTGCCAGCAGCCCCGGAGGGGCTATCTTCACCTTC